This T cell receptor beta chain is from a study of T-cell reconstitution after alpha-beta-depleted transplantation in children. V lost 0 bases, J lost 6 bases, and 1 base stayed unmatched. The CDR3 has 13 amino acids. Germline V gene data show CDR1 as LGHNA and CDR2 as YNFKEQ. During its preparation, the TCRbeta library received unique molecular identifiers. A single record per CDR3 protein comes from TCRdb applying MiXCR to the PCR reads. The sample has 350,000 to 400,000 distinct CDR3 sequences, 20% seen once. V usage is TRBV4-2 and J usage is TRBJ2-7, with TRBD1 identical over 8 bases. The sequences come from PBMCs from the stem cell graft donor, collected from the stem cell graft. The TCR originated in a human donor who donated a stem cell graft to a child with acute myeloid leukemia. The CDR3 sequence: CASSQDRGLEQYF. The CDR3 bases are TGTGCCAGCAGCCAAGACAGGGGGCTCGAGCAGTACTTC.